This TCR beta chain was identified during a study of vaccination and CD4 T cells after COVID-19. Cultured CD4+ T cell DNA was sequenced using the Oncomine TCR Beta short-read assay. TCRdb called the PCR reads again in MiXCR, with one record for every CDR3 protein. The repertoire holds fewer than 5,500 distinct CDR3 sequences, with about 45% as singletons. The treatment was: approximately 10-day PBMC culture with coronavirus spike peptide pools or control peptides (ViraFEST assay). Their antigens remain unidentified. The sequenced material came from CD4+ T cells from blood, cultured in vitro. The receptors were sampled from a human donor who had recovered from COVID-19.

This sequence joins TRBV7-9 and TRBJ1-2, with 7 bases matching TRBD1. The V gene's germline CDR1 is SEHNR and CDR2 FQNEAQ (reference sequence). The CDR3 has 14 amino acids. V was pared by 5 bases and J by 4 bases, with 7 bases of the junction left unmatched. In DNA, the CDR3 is TGTGCCAGCAGCCCACCGGGACAGTTCTATGGCTACACCTTC. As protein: CASSPPGQFYGYTF.